Listed here are 30 T cell receptor beta chains from one sample, sequenced in a study of blood T cell repertoires in COVID-19. Profiling relied on immunoSEQ multiplex PCR, and the TCRdb table lists in-frame clones only, not all of them. The sample shows some 200,000 clones, roughly 88% of them seen only once. Sequencing was carried out using peripheral blood. The receptors come from a man aged 50 to 60 with active or convalescent COVID-19.

J is TRBJ2-1 and V is TRBV19, with a weak D call TRBD2 (5 bases). This CDR3 is built from 13 residues. The V end lost 3 bases, the J end lost 9 bases, and 12 bases lay between the germline ends. The germline V gene has CDR1 LNHDA and CDR2 SQIVND (reference sequence). Here the CDR3 DNA reads TGTGCCAGTAGTATTCTGTCCCGGGGTGAGCAGTTCTTC. Amino acids: CASSILSRGEQFF.

This chain links TRBV2 with TRBJ2-7; 15 nucleotides agree with TRBD2. Germline values: CDR1 SNHLY, CDR2 FYNNEI. This CDR3 region has 18 residues. Unmatched junction bases numbered 13, after V lost 6 bases and J lost 4 bases. Written as DNA, the CDR3 is TGTGCCAGCAGGAAAGGACTAGCGGGAGGGCTAAGAGAATACGAGCAGTACTTC. Translation: CASRKGLAGGLREYEQYF.

The rearrangement links TRBV4-1 to TRBJ2-3, with TRBD2 matching 10 bases. Germline-derived CDR1 and CDR2 are MGHRA and YSYEKL. Trimming took 1 base from V and 6 from J; bases not matched to a gene: 4. This CDR3 is built from 15 residues. This CDR3 is CASSQVSGGADTQYF. DNA for the CDR3: TGCGCCAGCAGCCAAGTGAGCGGGGGGGCTGATACGCAGTATTTT.

V usage is TRBV6-6 and J usage is TRBJ2-2; a possible D gene is TRBD1 (6 bases). Looked up from germline, CDR1 is MNHNY and CDR2 is SVGAGI (reference sequence). Trimming cost V 5 bases and J 1 base, with 20 bases left between them. The length of the CDR3 is 18 residues. CDR3 sequence: CASSPAPGAGVNTGELFF. The CDR3, as DNA: TGTGCCAGCAGTCCCGCTCCTGGGGCAGGGGTGAACACCGGGGAGCTGTTTTTT.

A few counts support this clone. The CDR3 here is CASSEYNEPVNTEAFF. The CDR3 nucleotides are TGTGCCAGCAGTGAATATAACGAGCCGGTGAACACTGAAGCTTTCTTT. This chain joins TRBV25-1 and TRBJ1-1; D unclear. Germline CDR1 MGHDK, CDR2 SYGVNS. Trimming shortened V by 0 bases and J by 0 bases, and 11 bases separated the two germline ends. The CDR3 runs to 16 residues.

CDR3 nucleotides: TGCGCCAGCAGCGGCGCGAGTGGTTCGGACAGGGGGGAAGAGACCCAGTACTTC. It yields the protein CASSGASGSDRGEETQYF. The chain recombines TRBV5-1 with TRBJ2-5, with TRBD1 matching over 10 bases. The trim removed 4 bases at V and 3 bases at J, leaving 15 bases unmatched. The CDR3 loop spans 18 amino acids. The V gene's germline CDR1 is SGHRS and CDR2 YFSETQ.

The chain is built from TRBV28 and TRBJ1-4; D call uncertain. The CDR3 is 15 residues long. V shed 3 bases and J shed 0 bases, with 8 bases lying between them. Per germline, CDR1 MDHEN and CDR2 SYDVKM. The CDR3 DNA reads TGTGCCAGCAGTTTGAGCTTTGCAACTAATGAAAAACTGTTTTTT. Amino acid sequence: CASSLSFATNEKLFF.

This rearrangement joins TRBV5-4 to TRBJ2-5; 8 positions agree with TRBD1. CDR1 is SGHNT and CDR2 is YYREEE in the germline V gene (reference sequence). V lost 7 bases, J lost 2 bases, and 7 bases stayed unmatched. The CDR3 is 14 amino acids. The CDR3 DNA is TGTGCCAGCCGATCCGGGACAGGACAAGAGACCCAGTACTTC. Translated: CASRSGTGQETQYF.

CDR3 loop: CASSRDRASTEAFF. The CDR3 DNA follows: TGCGCCAGCAGCCGCGACAGGGCCTCCACTGAAGCTTTCTTT. The chain couples TRBV4-3 to TRBJ1-1; 7 nucleotides align to TRBD1. The CDR3 extends over 14 amino acids. The trim removed 4 bases at V and 4 bases at J, leaving 6 bases unmatched. The germline V gene has CDR1 LGHNA and CDR2 YSLEER.

The chain employs TRBV11-2 and TRBJ1-4; 10 bases are a match to TRBD1. Germline CDR1 and CDR2: SGHAT and FQNNGV. Trimming cost V 6 bases and J 8 bases; bases outside gene matches: 6. The CDR3 is 14 amino acids. The chain's CDR3 is CASRTGTGEEKLFF. Here the CDR3 DNA reads TGTGCCAGCAGGACCGGGACAGGGGAGGAAAAACTGTTTTTT.

The J gene is TRBJ1-6, the V gene TRBV15; TRBD1 matches at 7 bases. Looked up from germline, CDR1 is LNHNV and CDR2 is YYDKDF (reference sequence). V trimming: 2 bases; J trimming: 8 bases; junction bases outside the gene matches: 3. This CDR3 comprises 14 residues. The CDR3 is CATSRPQGDSPLHF. CDR3 nucleotide sequence: TGTGCCACCAGCAGACCCCAGGGGGATTCACCCCTCCACTTT. The full variable domain, in which reference TRBV15 and TRBJ1-6 provide the parts outside the CDR3, is DAMVIQNPRYQVTQFGKPVTLSCSQTLNHNVMYWYQQKSSQAPKLLFHYYDKDFNNEADTPDNFQSRRPNTSFCFLDIRSPGLGDTAMYLCATSRPQGDSPLHFGNGTRLTVT.

This chain links TRBV6-5 with TRBJ1-2; 10 bases align to TRBD1. Trimming at V came to 6 bases and at J to 9 bases, leaving 10 bases not matched to a gene. The CDR3 length is 14 residues. Germline assignment: CDR1 MNHEY and CDR2 SVGAGI. This CDR3 is CASRSTGGLRSYTF. The CDR3 DNA is TGTGCCAGCAGATCGACAGGGGGCCTCCGAAGCTACACCTTC.

The chain joins TRBV25-1 to TRBJ2-7; D is possibly TRBD1 (5 bases). CDR3 length: 12 residues. Trimming shortened V by 2 bases and J by 7 bases, and 9 bases separated the two germline ends. CDR1 and CDR2 (germline): MGHDK, SYGVNS. The CDR3 loop reads CASSELTDEQYF. The CDR3 coding sequence is TGTGCCAGCAGTGAACTGACAGATGAGCAGTACTTC.

This clone was counted a single time. The gene calls are TRBV12-3 or TRBV12-4 and TRBJ2-3; TRBD2 might be the D (5 bases). V lost 8 bases and J 9 bases, leaving 15 bases between the germline ends. The CDR3 is 12 residues long. Here the CDR3 reads CASATSFLTQYF. In nucleotides, the CDR3 is TGTGCCAGCGCCACTAGTTTTTTAACGCAGTATTTT.

This chain links TRBV7-9 with TRBJ1-1; D remains ambiguous. Germline CDR1 and CDR2: SEHNR and FQNEAQ (reference sequence). The CDR3 has 14 amino acids. The V and J ends lost 3 bases and 2 bases respectively, with 10 bases between them. The CDR3 DNA reads TGTGCCAGCAGCTTGGAGGCGGTTAACACTGAAGCTTTCTTT. Translated: CASSLEAVNTEAFF.

This clone has more than one count but fewer than ten. The rearrangement joins TRBV6-1 to TRBJ1-5; no clear D. CDR1 and CDR2 from the germline V gene are MNHNS and SASEGT. The CDR3 is 16 residues long. Deletions cut 0 bases from V and 7 bases from J, with 16 bases between. CDR3 region: CASSEALRRARQPQHF. CDR3 DNA sequence: TGTGCCAGCAGTGAAGCGCTTCGGCGGGCGCGGCAGCCCCAGCATTTT.

The J gene is TRBJ1-1, the V gene TRBV19; tentatively, D is TRBD1 (6 bases). Trimming took 6 bases from V and 1 from J, leaving 6 bases between them. Germline loops: CDR1 LNHDA, CDR2 SQIVND (reference sequence). The length of the CDR3 is 12 residues. The CDR3 DNA sequence: TGTGCCAGTAGGACAGGGAACACTGAAGCTTTCTTT. It translates to CASRTGNTEAFF. Looking up the rest from reference TRBV19 and TRBJ1-1 gives the full variable domain: DGGITQSPKYLFRKEGQNVTLSCEQNLNHDAMYWYRQDPGQGLRLIYYSQIVNDFQKGDIAEGYSVSREKKESFPLTVTSAQKNPTAFYLCASRTGNTEAFFGQGTRLTVV.

This chain connects TRBV28 to TRBJ1-1, with D hard to call. Germline CDR1 MDHEN, CDR2 SYDVKM. V was pared by 4 bases and J by 6 bases, with 21 bases between. This CDR3 has 16 amino acids. The DNA of the CDR3 is TGTGCCAGCAGTTCCCCCAGCCGGATCGAGGAGCCTGAAGCTTTCTTT. It yields the protein CASSSPSRIEEPEAFF.

The V call is TRBV2, the J call TRBJ1-2; 9 nucleotides align to TRBD1. The CDR3 length is 16 residues. Unmatched junction bases numbered 11, after V lost 5 bases and J lost 4 bases. CDR1 SNHLY and CDR2 FYNNEI come from the germline V gene. The CDR3 DNA sequence: TGTGCCAGCAGTATACAGGGGGCTAAACTAGCCTATGGCTACACCTTC. It translates to CASSIQGAKLAYGYTF.

V is TRBV9 and J is TRBJ2-3; 9 bases line up with TRBD1. Losses at the gene ends were 1 base for V and 1 base for J; bases not matched to a gene: 1. Germline V CDR1 and CDR2: SGDLS, YYNGEE. The CDR3 has 15 amino acids. CDR3 DNA: TGTGCCAGCAGCGTACGGACAGGGGGCACAGATACGCAGTATTTT. Protein: CASSVRTGGTDTQYF.

The chain employs TRBV11-2 and TRBJ1-5, with TRBD1 matching 8 bases. The CDR3 length is 15 residues. Looked up from germline, CDR1 is SGHAT and CDR2 is FQNNGV. The V gene end was trimmed by 3 bases and the J gene end by 6 bases; junction bases not matched to a gene: 7. The CDR3 reads CASSLGRGLGQPQHF. Here the CDR3 DNA reads TGTGCCAGCAGCTTGGGCAGGGGGCTAGGTCAGCCCCAGCATTTT.

CDR3 sequence: CASSLRQMNTEAFF. The CDR3 region has the DNA TGCGCCAGCAGCTTGCGCCAGATGAACACTGAAGCTTTCTTT. The chain links TRBV5-1 to TRBJ1-1; D unclear. CDR3 size: 14 residues. V was trimmed by 1 base and J by 0 bases, leaving 7 bases between them. Germline V CDR1 and CDR2: SGHRS, YFSETQ.

The chain couples TRBV7-9 to TRBJ2-5, with a tentative D call TRBD2 (6 bases). The CDR3 consists of 13 residues. CDR1 is SEHNR and CDR2 is FQNEAQ in the germline V gene (reference sequence). Trimming took 2 bases from V and 5 from J, leaving 9 bases between them. The CDR3 DNA follows: TGTGCCAGCAGCTTATGGGGGGATGAGACCCAGTACTTC. Residues: CASSLWGDETQYF.

V is TRBV7-3 and J is TRBJ2-3; D not resolved. This CDR3 is built from 13 residues. Trimming took 2 bases from V and 3 from J, leaving 6 bases between them. Germline V CDR1 and CDR2: SGHTA, FQGTGA. DNA for the CDR3: TGTGCCAGCAGCTTAGAGGAAACAGATACGCAGTATTTT. Its protein is CASSLEETDTQYF.

The V and J genes are TRBV5-1 and TRBJ2-2, with D maybe TRBD1 (6 bases). Trimming cost V 4 bases and J 0 bases, with 16 bases left between them. Germline V gives CDR1 SGHRS, CDR2 YFSETQ. The CDR3 is made up of 17 amino acids. The CDR3 nucleotides read TGCGCCAGCAGCGGAACCGGGACACCCTCGAACACCGGGGAGCTGTTTTTT. Translation: CASSGTGTPSNTGELFF.

The chain carries TRBV7-2 and TRBJ1-3, with 7 bases aligning to TRBD1. The V segment lost 4 bases and the J segment 3 bases; nucleotides outside the gene matches: 6. This CDR3 has 15 amino acids. Germline-derived CDR1 and CDR2 are SGHTA and FQGNSA. The CDR3, as DNA: TGTGCCAGCAGCTCGCAGACAGGGTATGGAAACACCATATATTTT. Protein: CASSSQTGYGNTIYF. The full variable domain, with the rest looked up from reference TRBV7-2 and TRBJ1-3, is GAGVSQSPSNKVTEKGKDVELRCDPISGHTALYWYRQSLGQGLEFLIYFQGNSAPDKSGLPSDRFSAERTGGSVSTLTIQRTQQEDSAVYLCASSSQTGYGNTIYFGEGSWLTVV.

There are a few counts of this clone. This rearrangement joins TRBV5-1 to TRBJ2-7, with 8 bases matching TRBD2. The CDR3 runs to 14 residues. In germline, CDR1 is SGHRS, CDR2 YFSETQ. J gave up 4 bases and V 5 bases, and 8 bases lay outside the gene matches. The CDR3 coding sequence is TGCGCCAGCAGGGGGCTAGCGGGCCAATACGAGCAGTACTTC. This sequence encodes CASRGLAGQYEQYF.

V and J are TRBV24-1 and TRBJ1-5; D unclear. Germline V gene lookup returns CDR1 KGHDR and CDR2 SFDVKD. The CDR3 totals 15 residues. Deletions cut 4 bases from V and 2 bases from J, with 11 bases between. The CDR3 region is CATSETTTGNQPQHF. The CDR3 DNA is TGTGCCACCAGTGAGACGACGACTGGCAATCAGCCCCAGCATTTT.

The chain combines TRBV10-3 with TRBJ1-6; 7 nucleotides agree with TRBD1. The CDR3 totals 18 residues. Germline V gene data show CDR1 as ENHRY and CDR2 as SYGVKD. V lost 2 bases and J lost 0; bases outside the gene matches: 7. The CDR3 bases are TGTGCCATCAGTGAGAGAGTTTGGGACAGCTCCTATAATTCACCCCTCCACTTT. It encodes CAISERVWDSSYNSPLHF.

The rearrangement links TRBV3-1 (or the pseudogene TRBV3-2) to TRBJ2-5, with a tentative D call TRBD1 (7 bases). The V gene's germline CDR1 is LGHDT and CDR2 YNNKEL (reference sequence). This CDR3 region has 16 residues. Trimming pared 6 bases from V and 3 bases from J, leaving 20 bases between. CDR3 DNA: TGTGCCAGCAGACACCACTTCAGGGGGGAAAAAGAGACCCAGTACTTC. Translation: CASRHHFRGEKETQYF.